This T cell receptor beta chain is from a study of blood T cell repertoires in COVID-19. Across the study: Researchers got acute and convalescent COVID-19 samples from the United States, Italy and Spain.

In the original processing: Reference gene primer amplification gave estimated nucleated cell counts. The repertoire was sequenced with immunoSEQ multiplex PCR; TCRdb's copy has only in-frame clones and lacks some. D and trimming come from the DNA, and the V and J calls and clone size come from that table. Of nearly 350,000 clones detected, around four fifths appear once; the ten largest clones hold 2.5% to 3%. The CDR3 loop spans 14 amino acids. Per the germline V gene, CDR1 is SGDLS and CDR2 is YYNGEE. The V gene lost 2 bases and the J gene lost 3 bases, with 10 bases spanning the gap. The table lists this clone with a few counts.

The genes are TRBV9 and TRBJ2-3; D ambiguous. This sequence was found in a man between 25 and 39 years old with active or convalescent COVID-19. The sequencing input was peripheral blood. In nucleotides, the CDR3 is TGTGCCAGCAGCGTCATGACTGGAACAGATACGCAGTATTTT. This sequence encodes CASSVMTGTDTQYF.